The 28 T cell receptor beta chains below all came from one sample that was sequenced in a study of blood T cell repertoires in COVID-19. TCRdb's copy holds only in-frame clones and misses some; the assay was immunoSEQ multiplex PCR. Seen here are some 210,000 clones, 92% observed once, and the top ten hold 1.2%. The specimen was peripheral blood. These receptors all come from a man aged 25-45 years with acute or convalescent COVID-19.

V gene TRBV9 combines with J gene TRBJ1-2, with D hard to call. The CDR3 is made up of 12 amino acids. V gave up 0 bases and J gave up 8 bases, with 8 bases separating them. Germline V gene sequence: CDR1 SGDLS, CDR2 YYNGEE. This CDR3 reads CASSVGNEGYTF. For the CDR3, the DNA is TGTGCCAGCAGCGTAGGTAATGAGGGCTACACCTTC.

The chain links TRBV19 to TRBJ2-3, with a tentative D call TRBD2 (5 bases). Germline V CDR1 and CDR2: LNHDA, SQIVND (reference sequence). Between the trimmed V and J ends, which lost 6 bases and 0 bases, there was a span of 7 bases. The CDR3 runs 13 residues. The CDR3: CASRLASTDTQYF. CDR3 nucleotides: TGTGCCAGTAGGCTAGCTAGCACAGATACGCAGTATTTT.

The V gene is TRBV7-8, the J gene TRBJ1-5; D possibly corresponds to TRBD1 (5 bases). Looked up from germline, CDR1 is SGHVS and CDR2 is FQNEAQ. The CDR3 sequence is 15 residues long. V was trimmed by 2 bases and J by 7 bases, leaving 15 bases between them. Written as DNA, the CDR3 is TGTGCCAGCAGCTTATTTCGCCAGGGAGGACAGCCCCAGCATTTT. It codes for CASSLFRQGGQPQHF.

The V and J genes are TRBV5-1 and TRBJ1-3; D unresolved. CDR1 SGHRS and CDR2 YFSETQ come from the germline V gene. V shed 6 bases and J shed 3 bases, with 13 bases lying between them. CDR3 size: 14 residues. The CDR3 region is CASTTNGVGNTIYF. In nucleotides, the CDR3 is TGCGCCAGCACCACAAACGGGGTTGGAAACACCATATATTTT.

This clone came up once. The chain has TRBV5-1 and TRBJ2-5; 10 nucleotides line up with TRBD2. This CDR3 spans 15 amino acids. Germline lookup yields CDR1 SGHRS and CDR2 YFSETQ. Trimming cost V 4 bases and J 4 bases; bases outside gene matches: 7. The CDR3 is CASSVQGTSAETQYF. The CDR3 nucleotides read TGCGCCAGCAGCGTACAAGGGACTAGCGCAGAGACCCAGTACTTC.

The chain joins TRBV11-3 to TRBJ2-7, with a tentative D call TRBD2 (6 bases). Germline V gives CDR1 SGHNT, CDR2 YENEEA. The ends were cut back, 5 bases at V and 5 bases at J, with 19 bases in the middle. CDR3 length: 15 residues. CDR3 nucleotide sequence: TGTGCCAGCAGCCCGGCGGGAAAGCGCGCCGACGAGCAGTACTTC. Protein product: CASSPAGKRADEQYF. Looking up the rest from reference TRBV11-3 and TRBJ2-7 gives the full variable domain: EAGVVQSPRYKIIEKKQPVAFWCNPISGHNTLYWYLQNLGQGPELLIRYENEEAVDDSQLPKDRFSAERLKGVDSTLKIQPAELGDSAVYLCASSPAGKRADEQYFGPGTRLTVT.

Only one count was recorded for this clone. J is TRBJ2-2 and V is TRBV7-9; TRBD2 matches 11 bases. After removal of 6 bases from V and 6 bases from J, the junction contained 3 bases not matched to a gene. CDR1 and CDR2 (germline): SEHNR, FQNEAQ (reference sequence). This CDR3 has 14 residues. The CDR3 DNA reads TGTGCCAGCAGATTGACTAGCGGGGCCGGGGAGCTGTTTTTT. The encoded protein is CASRLTSGAGELFF.

V usage is TRBV28 and J usage is TRBJ2-5; 7 positions match TRBD1. The CDR3 is 16 residues long. V lost 5 bases to trimming and J lost 3 bases; unmatched junction nucleotides: 12. Per the germline V gene, CDR1 is MDHEN and CDR2 is SYDVKM. The CDR3 DNA reads TGTGCCAGCAGTAAGGGACGAGGGACAGTCAAAGAGACCCAGTACTTC. Translated: CASSKGRGTVKETQYF.

V and J are TRBV10-2 and TRBJ2-3; D is unclear. The V and J ends lost 4 bases and 0 bases respectively, with 11 bases between them. CDR3 length: 15 residues. The germline CDR1 and CDR2 sequences are WSHSY and SAAADI. CDR3 nucleotide sequence: TGCGCCAGCAGTGTGAACAGCCGTAGCACAGATACGCAGTATTTT. It yields the protein CASSVNSRSTDTQYF.

Only one count was recorded for this clone. V is TRBV28 and J is TRBJ2-7; 9 nucleotides agree with TRBD2. The CDR3 totals 14 residues. The trim removed 5 bases at V and 5 bases at J, leaving 7 bases unmatched. The V gene's germline CDR1 is MDHEN and CDR2 SYDVKM. CDR3 protein: CASSRSSGSNEQYF. DNA of the CDR3: TGTGCCAGCAGTCGGAGTAGCGGGAGTAACGAGCAGTACTTC. Full variable domain (outside the CDR3, taken from reference TRBV28 and TRBJ2-7): DVKVTQSSRYLVKRTGEKVFLECVQDMDHENMFWYRQDPGLGLRLIYFSYDVKMKEKGDIPEGYSVSREKKERFSLILESASTNQTSMYLCASSRSSGSNEQYFGPGTRLTVT.

This chain connects TRBV18 to TRBJ1-2; D call uncertain. The CDR3 is 12 amino acids. CDR1 is KGHSH, CDR2 LQKENI, per germline. Deletions cut 4 bases from V and 8 bases from J, with 11 bases between. CDR3 loop: CASSLETKGYTF. The CDR3 DNA follows: TGTGCCAGCTCACTTGAGACAAAGGGCTACACCTTC.

This rearrangement joins TRBV29-1 to TRBJ1-2; no firm D call. V lost 6 bases to trimming and J lost 0 bases, with 8 bases between them. CDR1 and CDR2 (germline): SQVTM, ANQGSEA. This CDR3 contains 12 residues. CDR3 nucleotides: TGCAGCGTGGTAGATCCTAACTATGGCTACACCTTC. Translated, it gives CSVVDPNYGYTF.

This chain connects TRBV27 to TRBJ2-2; TRBD1 aligns across 7 bases. Looked up from germline, CDR1 is MNHEY and CDR2 is SMNVEV (reference sequence). The CDR3 is 15 residues long. V shed 8 bases, J shed 2 bases, and the junction held 8 bases outside the gene matches. CDR3 protein: CASGDRVFNTGELFF. CDR3 coding DNA: TGTGCCAGCGGTGACAGGGTGTTTAACACCGGGGAGCTGTTTTTT.

The chain has TRBV15 and TRBJ2-4; D is possibly TRBD1 (5 bases). Trimming stripped 2 bases from V and 5 bases from J, with 10 bases between. The CDR3 covers 14 residues. Germline CDR1 and CDR2: LNHNV and YYDKDF (reference sequence). DNA of the CDR3: TGTGCCACCAGCAGACAGAAGGGGCAAAACATTCAGTACTTC. It encodes CATSRQKGQNIQYF.

J is TRBJ2-7 and V is TRBV20-1, with 7 bases identical to TRBD2. J gave up 3 bases and V 3 bases, and 8 bases lay outside the gene matches. The germline CDR1 and CDR2 sequences are DFQATT and SNEGSKA (reference sequence). The CDR3 has 14 residues. CDR3 nucleotide sequence: TGCAGTGCTAGTGAAATGGGGACTAACTACGAGCAGTACTTC. Its protein is CSASEMGTNYEQYF.

The DNA for the CDR3 is TGTGCCAGCAGCCAAGCTGACCCTAGCGGGAGCTACGAGCAGTACTTC. Protein: CASSQADPSGSYEQYF. The V and J genes are TRBV14 and TRBJ2-7; 10 bases fit TRBD2. The CDR3 covers 16 residues. CDR1 is SGHDN and CDR2 is FVKESK in the germline V gene. The junction had 6 bases not matched to a gene; V was cut back by 1 base and J by 3 bases.

This chain joins TRBV27 and TRBJ1-1, with 9 bases lining up with TRBD1. V dropped 7 bases and J dropped 3; count of bases not matched to a gene: 3. CDR1 MNHEY and CDR2 SMNVEV come from the germline V gene (reference sequence). CDR3 length equals 13 residues. The CDR3 nucleotides read TGTGCCAGCAAGGGACAGGGCTACACTGAAGCTTTCTTT. Protein: CASKGQGYTEAFF.

This chain links TRBV29-1 with TRBJ1-2; TRBD1 aligns across 9 bases. The junction had 7 bases not matched to a gene; V was cut back by 6 bases and J by 8 bases. The germline V gene encodes CDR1 SQVTM and CDR2 ANQGSEA. The CDR3 covers 12 residues. The CDR3 spells CSVAGTGLGYTF. CDR3 nucleotides: TGCAGCGTGGCCGGGACAGGGTTAGGCTACACCTTC. Full variable domain (remainder filled in from reference TRBV29-1 and TRBJ1-2): SAVISQKPSRDICQRGTSLTIQCQVDSQVTMMFWYRQQPGQSLTLIATANQGSEATYESGFVIDKFPISRPNLTFSTLTVSNMSPEDSSIYLCSVAGTGLGYTFGSGTRLTVV.

This chain joins TRBV7-9 and TRBJ1-1; 7 bases line up with TRBD1. The CDR3 loop spans 14 amino acids. V dropped 3 bases and J dropped 5; count of bases not matched to a gene: 6. Germline lookup yields CDR1 SEHNR and CDR2 FQNEAQ (reference sequence). The DNA for the CDR3 is TGTGCCAGCAGCTTCCTCCCAGGGGGGACTGAAGCTTTCTTT. This sequence encodes CASSFLPGGTEAFF.

The chain employs TRBV10-2 and TRBJ1-1, with 7 bases lining up with TRBD1. Losses at the gene ends were 6 bases for V and 4 bases for J; bases not matched to a gene: 8. Germline V CDR1 and CDR2: WSHSY, SAAADI. This CDR3 is built from 14 residues. The CDR3, as DNA: TGCGCCAGCAGCGCAAGGGGGCGGTTCACTGAAGCTTTCTTT. Translated, it gives CASSARGRFTEAFF.

The chain links TRBV11-3 to TRBJ2-1; D is unresolved. The V end lost 4 bases, the J end lost 8 bases, and 9 bases lay between the germline ends. The CDR3 consists of 12 residues. Germline assignment: CDR1 SGHNT and CDR2 YENEEA. CDR3 nucleotide sequence: TGTGCCAGCAGCTCCCAGGCCCATGAGCAGTTCTTC. Translated, it gives CASSSQAHEQFF. The variable domain in full, completed from reference TRBV11-3 and TRBJ2-1, reads EAGVVQSPRYKIIEKKQPVAFWCNPISGHNTLYWYLQNLGQGPELLIRYENEEAVDDSQLPKDRFSAERLKGVDSTLKIQPAELGDSAVYLCASSSQAHEQFFGPGTRLTVL.

The chain uses TRBV7-9 and TRBJ1-4, with D maybe TRBD1 (6 bases). Germline assignment: CDR1 SEHNR and CDR2 FQNEAQ (reference sequence). The CDR3 totals 11 residues. Trimming left V 8 bases short and J 7 bases short, with 8 bases between. The CDR3 protein is CASQGLEKLFF. CDR3 bases: TGTGCCAGCCAGGGGCTTGAAAAACTGTTTTTT.

This clone was observed once. The chain combines TRBV11-3 with TRBJ2-5; 10 bases line up with TRBD1. The germline CDR1 and CDR2 sequences are SGHNT and YENEEA. J gave up 1 base and V 5 bases, and 7 bases lay outside the gene matches. This CDR3 contains 16 residues. The CDR3, as DNA: TGTGCCAGCAGCCTACGATGGGACAGGGGCCAAGAGACCCAGTACTTC. This sequence encodes CASSLRWDRGQETQYF.

This clone has a single count. The chain combines TRBV7-2 with TRBJ2-7; possible D gene TRBD1, 6 bases. There are 15 residues in the CDR3. With 4 bases removed from V and 1 base from J, the gap between germline ends came to 14 bases. The germline V gene has CDR1 SGHTA and CDR2 FQGNSA. The CDR3 DNA sequence: TGTGCCAGCAGCTACCGCAGCACAGGGTCCTACGAGCAGTACTTC. Amino acids: CASSYRSTGSYEQYF.

V is TRBV14 and J is TRBJ2-7; D remains ambiguous. The CDR3 has 12 residues. CDR1 is SGHDN and CDR2 is FVKESK in the germline V gene. V was shortened by 4 bases and J by 12 bases, with 16 bases between the two germline ends. The CDR3 DNA sequence: TGTGCCAGCAGCCCACTCGGTCCCCCGGGGTACTTC. It is translated as CASSPLGPPGYF.

The V gene is TRBV28, the J gene TRBJ2-7, with TRBD1 matching 8 bases. The length of the CDR3 is 15 residues. V dropped 7 bases and J dropped 2; count of bases not matched to a gene: 10. Germline CDR1 reads MDHEN; CDR2 reads SYDVKM. DNA of the CDR3: TGTGCCAGCACTACCCGGACAGGGCCGCCCTACGAGCAGTACTTC. This gives the protein CASTTRTGPPYEQYF.

The chain carries TRBV5-4 and TRBJ2-1; tentatively, D is TRBD2 (6 bases). The CDR3 totals 16 residues. Trimming pared 6 bases from V and 10 bases from J, leaving 26 bases between. Germline V gene lookup returns CDR1 SGHNT and CDR2 YYREEE (reference sequence). This chain's CDR3 is CASTASNGGLGGEQFF. In DNA form, the CDR3 reads TGTGCCAGCACCGCATCGAATGGCGGTCTTGGGGGGGAGCAGTTCTTC.

This clone occurred a few times. The J gene is TRBJ1-5, the V gene TRBV30, with D possibly matching TRBD1 (5 bases). Germline-derived CDR1 and CDR2 are GTSNPN and SVGIG (reference sequence). The V end was cut by 8 bases, the J end by 6 bases, with 17 bases between. This CDR3 has 13 residues. CDR3: CATRRGASQPQHF. Here the CDR3 DNA reads TGTGCCACCAGGCGCGGGGCCAGTCAGCCCCAGCATTTT.